These 2 T cell receptor beta chains originate from one sample sequenced in a study of shared clonotypes between healthy human individuals. Repertoires were generated with immunoSEQ multiplex PCR, while TCRdb's copy carries only in-frame clones and drops some. The table includes about 2 million clones, roughly 95% detected once. What was sequenced was naive CD4+ T cells sorted from blood. The subset denotes: CD45RA+ positively selected. The receptors were gathered from a man younger than 35 in good health.

The gene calls are TRBV28 and TRBJ1-5; D possibly corresponds to TRBD1 (5 bases). Germline assignment: CDR1 MDHEN and CDR2 SYDVKM. This CDR3 comprises 16 residues. The ends were cut back, 5 bases at V and 4 bases at J, with 18 bases in the middle. The CDR3 loop reads CASSTTPGGSNQPQHF. The CDR3 nucleotides are TGTGCCAGCAGTACCACCCCTGGGGGGTCAAATCAGCCCCAGCATTTT.

V gene TRBV5-4 combines with J gene TRBJ2-3; D perhaps matches TRBD2 (6 bases). The CDR3 runs 14 residues. Deletions cut 1 base from V and 2 bases from J, with 8 bases between. Germline V lookup: CDR1 SGHNT, CDR2 YYREEE (reference sequence). The CDR3 spells CASSLMRDTDTQYF. As DNA, the CDR3 is TGTGCCAGCAGCTTGATGCGGGACACAGATACGCAGTATTTT. The full variable domain, rest sourced from reference TRBV5-4 and TRBJ2-3, is ETGVTQSPTHLIKTRGQQVTLRCSSQSGHNTVSWYQQALGQGPQFIFQYYREEENGRGNFPPRFSGLQFPNYSSELNVNALELDDSALYLCASSLMRDTDTQYFGPGTRLTVL.